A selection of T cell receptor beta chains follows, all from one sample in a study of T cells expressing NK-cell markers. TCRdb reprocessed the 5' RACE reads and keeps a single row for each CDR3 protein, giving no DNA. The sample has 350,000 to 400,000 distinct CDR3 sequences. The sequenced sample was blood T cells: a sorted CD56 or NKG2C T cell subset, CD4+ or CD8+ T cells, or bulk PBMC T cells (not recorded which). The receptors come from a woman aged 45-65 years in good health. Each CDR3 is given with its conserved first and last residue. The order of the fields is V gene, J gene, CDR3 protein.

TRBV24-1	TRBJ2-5	CATSDDDRVDGTQYF
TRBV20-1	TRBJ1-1	CSAMRWNTEAFF
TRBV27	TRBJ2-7	CASSSRGRGQWEQYF
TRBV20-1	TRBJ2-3	CSARLAVDTQYF
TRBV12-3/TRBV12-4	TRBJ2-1	CASSSLAGGTGEQFF
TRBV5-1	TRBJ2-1	CASSRTAGATYNEQFF
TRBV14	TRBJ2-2	CASSQSASGRTGELFF
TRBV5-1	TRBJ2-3	CASSREGSTDTQYF
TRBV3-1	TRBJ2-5	CASSSGTREGPSETQYF
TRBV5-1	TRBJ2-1	CASSFIRPGSGSYNEQFF
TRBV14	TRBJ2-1	CASSWLGTYNEQFF
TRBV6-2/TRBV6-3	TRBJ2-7	CASSRRTEREYEQYF
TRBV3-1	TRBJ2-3	CASSQVGGHTQYF
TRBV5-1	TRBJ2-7	CASTRGGQRSYEQYF